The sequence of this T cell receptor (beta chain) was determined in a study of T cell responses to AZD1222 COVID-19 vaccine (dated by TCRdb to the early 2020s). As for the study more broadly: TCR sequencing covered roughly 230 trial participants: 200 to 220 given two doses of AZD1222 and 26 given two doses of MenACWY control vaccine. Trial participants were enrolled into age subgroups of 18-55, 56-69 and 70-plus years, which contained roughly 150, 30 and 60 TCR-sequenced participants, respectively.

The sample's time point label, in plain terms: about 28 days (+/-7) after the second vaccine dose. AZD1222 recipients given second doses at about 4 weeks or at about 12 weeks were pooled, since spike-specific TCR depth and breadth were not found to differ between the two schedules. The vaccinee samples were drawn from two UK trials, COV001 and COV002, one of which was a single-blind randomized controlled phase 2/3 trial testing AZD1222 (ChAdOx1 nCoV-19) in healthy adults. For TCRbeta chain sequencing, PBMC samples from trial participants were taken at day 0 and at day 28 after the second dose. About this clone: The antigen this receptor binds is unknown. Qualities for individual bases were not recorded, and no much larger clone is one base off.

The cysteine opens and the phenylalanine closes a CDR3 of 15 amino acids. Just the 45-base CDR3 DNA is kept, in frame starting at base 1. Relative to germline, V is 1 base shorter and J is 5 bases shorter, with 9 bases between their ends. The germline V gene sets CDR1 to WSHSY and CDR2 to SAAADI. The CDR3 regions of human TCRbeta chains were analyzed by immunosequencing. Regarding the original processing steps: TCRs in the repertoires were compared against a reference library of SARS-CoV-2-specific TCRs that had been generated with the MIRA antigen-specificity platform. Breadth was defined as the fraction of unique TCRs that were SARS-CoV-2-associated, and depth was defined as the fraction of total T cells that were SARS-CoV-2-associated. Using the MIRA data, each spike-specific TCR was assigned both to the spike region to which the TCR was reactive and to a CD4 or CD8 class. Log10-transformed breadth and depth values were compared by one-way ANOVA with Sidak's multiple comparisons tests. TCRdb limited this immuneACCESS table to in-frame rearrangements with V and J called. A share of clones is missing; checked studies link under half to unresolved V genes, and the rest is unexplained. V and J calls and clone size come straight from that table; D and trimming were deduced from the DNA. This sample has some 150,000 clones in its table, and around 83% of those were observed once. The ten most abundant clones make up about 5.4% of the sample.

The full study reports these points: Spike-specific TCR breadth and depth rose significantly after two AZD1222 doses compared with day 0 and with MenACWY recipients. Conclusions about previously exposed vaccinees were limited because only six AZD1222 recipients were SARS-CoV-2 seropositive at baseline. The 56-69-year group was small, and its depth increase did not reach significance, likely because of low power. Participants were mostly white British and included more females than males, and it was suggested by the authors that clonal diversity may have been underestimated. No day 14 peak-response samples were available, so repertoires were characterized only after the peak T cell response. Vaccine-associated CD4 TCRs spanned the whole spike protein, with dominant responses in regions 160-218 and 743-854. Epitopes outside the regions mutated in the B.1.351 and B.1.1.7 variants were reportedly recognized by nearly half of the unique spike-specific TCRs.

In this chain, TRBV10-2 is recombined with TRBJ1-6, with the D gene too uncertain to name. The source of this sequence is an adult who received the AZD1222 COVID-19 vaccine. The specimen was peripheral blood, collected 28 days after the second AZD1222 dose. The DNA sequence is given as TGCGCCAGCAGTGAGTTGAGGACGGATAATTCACCCCTCCACTTT. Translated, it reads CASSELRTDNSPLHF.